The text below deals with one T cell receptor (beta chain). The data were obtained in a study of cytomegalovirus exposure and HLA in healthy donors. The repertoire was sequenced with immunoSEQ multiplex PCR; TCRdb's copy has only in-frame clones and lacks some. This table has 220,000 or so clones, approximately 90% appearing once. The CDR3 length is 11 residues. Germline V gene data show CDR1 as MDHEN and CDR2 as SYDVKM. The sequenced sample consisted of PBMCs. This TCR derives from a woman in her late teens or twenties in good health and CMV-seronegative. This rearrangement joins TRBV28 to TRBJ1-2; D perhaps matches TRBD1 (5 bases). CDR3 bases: TGTGCTGCTACCGGGGGGTATGGCTACACCTTC. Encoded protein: CAATGGYGYTF.